Sequencing of this T cell receptor (beta chain) was carried out in a study of cytomegalovirus exposure and HLA in healthy donors. This CDR3 contains 14 residues. V lost 4 bases, J lost 1 base, and 3 bases stayed unmatched. Per germline, CDR1 MDHEN and CDR2 SYDVKM. Use of 60 Vbeta and 13 Jbeta primers characterized the PCR. Some clones are missing from TCRdb's copy, which holds only in-frame ones; the method was immunoSEQ multiplex PCR. The data show roughly 190,000 clones, with about 90% seen just once and 1.3% held by the top ten. The chain couples TRBV28 to TRBJ2-5, with TRBD2 matching 7 bases. The TCR originated in a young man in good health and CMV-seronegative. Sample: PBMCs. The CDR3 reads CASSSGLSQETQYF. The CDR3 bases are TGTGCCAGCAGTTCGGGACTATCCCAAGAGACCCAGTACTTC.